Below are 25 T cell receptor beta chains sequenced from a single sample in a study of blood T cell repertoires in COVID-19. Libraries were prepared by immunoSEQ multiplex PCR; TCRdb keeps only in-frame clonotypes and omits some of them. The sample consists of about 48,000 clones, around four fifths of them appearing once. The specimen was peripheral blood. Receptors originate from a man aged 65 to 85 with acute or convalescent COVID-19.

CDR3 sequence reads: CASSATSGRAYNEQFF. The DNA for the CDR3 is TGTGCCAGCAGCGCCACTAGCGGGAGGGCCTACAATGAGCAGTTCTTC. The chain has TRBV5-4 and TRBJ2-1; TRBD2 matches at 13 bases. The germline gives CDR1 SGHNT, CDR2 YYREEE (reference sequence). The V and J ends lost 4 bases and 2 bases, in that order; junction bases with no gene match: 3. The CDR3 loop spans 16 amino acids.

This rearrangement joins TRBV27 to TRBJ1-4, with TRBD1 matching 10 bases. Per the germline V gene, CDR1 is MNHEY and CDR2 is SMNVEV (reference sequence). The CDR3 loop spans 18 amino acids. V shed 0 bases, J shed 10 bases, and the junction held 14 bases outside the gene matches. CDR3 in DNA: TGTGCCAGCAGTTTATCTCAAGGGACCGGGACAGGGGATGGAAAACTGTTTTTT. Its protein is CASSLSQGTGTGDGKLFF. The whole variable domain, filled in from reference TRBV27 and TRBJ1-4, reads EAQVTQNPRYLITVTGKKLTVTCSQNMNHEYMSWYRQDPGLGLRQIYYSMNVEVTDKGDVPEGYKVSRKEKRNFPLILESPSPNQTSLYFCASSLSQGTGTGDGKLFFGSGTQLSVL.

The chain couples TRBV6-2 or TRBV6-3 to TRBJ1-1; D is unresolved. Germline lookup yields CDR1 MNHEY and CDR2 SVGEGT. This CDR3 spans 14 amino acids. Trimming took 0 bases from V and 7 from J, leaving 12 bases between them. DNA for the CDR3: TGTGCCAGCAGTTACTCGAACAGCTTCAATGAAGCTTTCTTT. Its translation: CASSYSNSFNEAFF.

The CDR3 loop reads CASSQEASGSANTGELFF. CDR3 sequence (DNA): TGCGCCAGCAGCCAAGAAGCTAGCGGGAGCGCAAACACCGGGGAGCTGTTTTTT. The rearrangement links TRBV4-3 to TRBJ2-2; 10 nucleotides agree with TRBD2. V was clipped by 0 bases and J by 2 bases; unmatched bases: 6. Germline CDR1 LGHNA, CDR2 YSLEER. The CDR3 runs 18 residues.

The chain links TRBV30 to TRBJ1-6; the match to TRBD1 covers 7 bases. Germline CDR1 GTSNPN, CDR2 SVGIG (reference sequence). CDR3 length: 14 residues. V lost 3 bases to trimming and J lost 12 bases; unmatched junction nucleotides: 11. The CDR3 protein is CAWSARQGPIPLHF. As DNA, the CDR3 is TGTGCCTGGAGCGCAAGACAGGGACCGATACCCCTCCACTTT.

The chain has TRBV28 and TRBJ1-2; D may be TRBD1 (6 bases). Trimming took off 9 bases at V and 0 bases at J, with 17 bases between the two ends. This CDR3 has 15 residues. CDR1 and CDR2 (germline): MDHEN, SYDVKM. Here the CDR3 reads CASGRGRGTNYGYTF. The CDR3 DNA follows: TGTGCCAGTGGGCGGGGGCGCGGGACTAACTATGGCTACACCTTC.

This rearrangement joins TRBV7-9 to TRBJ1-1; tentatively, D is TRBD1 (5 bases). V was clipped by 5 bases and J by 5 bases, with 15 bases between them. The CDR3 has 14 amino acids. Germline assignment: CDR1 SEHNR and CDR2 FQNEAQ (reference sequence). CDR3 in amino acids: CASSVRGSGTEAFF. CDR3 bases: TGTGCCAGCAGCGTTCGGGGGTCGGGAACTGAAGCTTTCTTT.

The CDR3, as DNA: TGTGCCTGGATACCGGACAGCTTATACAATGAGCAGTTCTTC. Protein sequence: CAWIPDSLYNEQFF. The chain has TRBV30 and TRBJ2-1; maybe TRBD1 (6 bases). The CDR3 length is 14 residues. From germline, CDR1 is GTSNPN and CDR2 SVGIG (reference sequence). Trimming pared 4 bases from V and 4 bases from J, leaving 14 bases between. Full variable domain (rest looked up from reference TRBV30 and TRBJ2-1): SQTIHQWPATLVQPVGSPLSLECTVEGTSNPNLYWYRQAAGRGLQLLFYSVGIGQISSEVPQNLSASRPQDRQFILSSKKLLLSDSGFYLCAWIPDSLYNEQFFGPGTRLTVL.

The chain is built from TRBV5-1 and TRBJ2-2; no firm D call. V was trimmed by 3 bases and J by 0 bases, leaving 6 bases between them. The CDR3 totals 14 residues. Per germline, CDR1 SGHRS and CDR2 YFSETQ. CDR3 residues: CASSSIANTGELFF. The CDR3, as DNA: TGCGCCAGCAGCTCTATTGCGAACACCGGGGAGCTGTTTTTT.

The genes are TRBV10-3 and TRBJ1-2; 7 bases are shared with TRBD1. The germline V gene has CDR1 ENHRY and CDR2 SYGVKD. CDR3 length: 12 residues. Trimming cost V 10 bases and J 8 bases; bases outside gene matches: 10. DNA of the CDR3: TGTGCCACCACCGACAGGGAGAACGGCTACACCTTC. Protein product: CATTDRENGYTF.

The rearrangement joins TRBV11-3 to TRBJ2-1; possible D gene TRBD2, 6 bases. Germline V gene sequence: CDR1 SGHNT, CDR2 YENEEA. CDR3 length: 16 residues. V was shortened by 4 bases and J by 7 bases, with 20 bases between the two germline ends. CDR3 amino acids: CASSYRGTDHINEQFF. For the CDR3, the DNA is TGTGCCAGCAGCTATCGTGGGACTGACCACATAAATGAGCAGTTCTTC.

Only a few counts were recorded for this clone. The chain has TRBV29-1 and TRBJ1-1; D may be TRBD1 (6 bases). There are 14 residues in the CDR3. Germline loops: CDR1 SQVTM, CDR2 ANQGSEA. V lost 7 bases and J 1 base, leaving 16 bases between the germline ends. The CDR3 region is CSAAPGVGNTEAFF. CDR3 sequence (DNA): TGCAGCGCCGCACCAGGGGTGGGGAACACTGAAGCTTTCTTT.

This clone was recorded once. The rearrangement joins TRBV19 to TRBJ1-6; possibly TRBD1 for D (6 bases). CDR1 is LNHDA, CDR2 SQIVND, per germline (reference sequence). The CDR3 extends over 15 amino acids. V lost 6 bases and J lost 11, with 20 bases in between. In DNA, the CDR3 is TGTGCCAGTAGCAACCCCCCGACAGGTCAGACACCCCTCCACTTT. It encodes CASSNPPTGQTPLHF.

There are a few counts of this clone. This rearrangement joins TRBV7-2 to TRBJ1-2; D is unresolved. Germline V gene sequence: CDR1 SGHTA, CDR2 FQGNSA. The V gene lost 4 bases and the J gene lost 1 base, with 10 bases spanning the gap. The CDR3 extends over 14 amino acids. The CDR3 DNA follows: TGTGCCAGCAGCTCAGGCAGGTTTAACTATGGCTACACCTTC. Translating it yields CASSSGRFNYGYTF.

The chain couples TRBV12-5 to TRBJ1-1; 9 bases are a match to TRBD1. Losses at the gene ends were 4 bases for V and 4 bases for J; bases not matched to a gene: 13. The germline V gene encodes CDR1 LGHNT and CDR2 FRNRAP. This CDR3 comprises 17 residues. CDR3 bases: TGTGCTAGTGGTTGGAGTCCCGGGACAGGGATTAGCACTGAAGCTTTCTTT. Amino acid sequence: CASGWSPGTGISTEAFF.

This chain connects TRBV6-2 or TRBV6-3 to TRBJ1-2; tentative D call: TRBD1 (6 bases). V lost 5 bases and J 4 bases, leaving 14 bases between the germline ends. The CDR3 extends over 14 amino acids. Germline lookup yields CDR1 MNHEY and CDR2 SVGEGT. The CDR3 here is CASSASTGVYGYTF. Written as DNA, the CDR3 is TGTGCCAGCAGTGCCTCGACAGGAGTCTATGGCTACACCTTC.

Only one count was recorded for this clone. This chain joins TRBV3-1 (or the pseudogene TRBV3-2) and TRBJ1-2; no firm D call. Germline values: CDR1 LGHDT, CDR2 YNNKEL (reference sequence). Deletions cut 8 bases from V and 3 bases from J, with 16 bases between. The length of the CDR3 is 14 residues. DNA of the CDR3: TGTGCCAGCCACTACGTATCATCGGACTATGGCTACACCTTC. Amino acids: CASHYVSSDYGYTF.

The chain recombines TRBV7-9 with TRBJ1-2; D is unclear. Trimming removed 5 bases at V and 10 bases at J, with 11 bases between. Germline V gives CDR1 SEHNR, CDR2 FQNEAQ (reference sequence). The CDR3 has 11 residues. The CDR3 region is CASSLLSDYTF. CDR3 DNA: TGTGCCAGCAGCCTGCTCAGTGACTACACCTTC.

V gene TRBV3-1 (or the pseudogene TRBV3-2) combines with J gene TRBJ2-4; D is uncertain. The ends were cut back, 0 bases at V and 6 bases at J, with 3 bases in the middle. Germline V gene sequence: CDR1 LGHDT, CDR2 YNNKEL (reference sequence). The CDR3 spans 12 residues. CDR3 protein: CASSQDRNIQYF. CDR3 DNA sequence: TGTGCCAGCAGCCAAGACCGAAACATTCAGTACTTC.

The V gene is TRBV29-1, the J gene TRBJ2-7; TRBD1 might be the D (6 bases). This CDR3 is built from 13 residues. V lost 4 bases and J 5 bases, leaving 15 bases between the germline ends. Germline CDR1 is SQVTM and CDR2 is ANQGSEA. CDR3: CSVVTGFQDEQYF. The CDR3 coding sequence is TGCAGCGTTGTGACAGGTTTCCAGGACGAGCAGTACTTC.

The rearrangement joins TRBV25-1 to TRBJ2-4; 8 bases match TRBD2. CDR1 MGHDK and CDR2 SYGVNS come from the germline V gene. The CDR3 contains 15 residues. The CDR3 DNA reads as TGTGGGTCCGGGGGGGGAGCTCTAGCCAAAAACATTCAGTACTTC. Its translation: CGSGGGALAKNIQYF. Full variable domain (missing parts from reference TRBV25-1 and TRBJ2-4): EADIYQTPRYLVIGTGKKITLECSQTMGHDKMYWYQQDPGMELHLIHYSYGVNSTEKGDLSSESTVSRIRTEHFPLTLESARPSHTSQYLCGSGGGALAKNIQYFGAGTRLSVL.

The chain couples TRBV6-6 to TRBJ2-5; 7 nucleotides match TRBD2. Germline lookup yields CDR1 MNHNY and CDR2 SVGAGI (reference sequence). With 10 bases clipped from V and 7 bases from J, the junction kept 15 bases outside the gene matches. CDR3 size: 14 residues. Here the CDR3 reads CATSVGGGAGTQYF. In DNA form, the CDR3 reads TGTGCCACCTCAGTTGGGGGGGGAGCAGGGACCCAGTACTTC.

DNA of the CDR3: TGTGCCAGCAGTTACTCGTCCAGGGATAATTCACCCCTCCACTTT. Translating it yields CASSYSSRDNSPLHF. The rearrangement joins TRBV6-5 to TRBJ1-6; D is possibly TRBD1 (5 bases). The CDR3 has 15 amino acids. Trimming cost V 0 bases and J 5 bases, with 8 bases left between them. Germline-derived CDR1 and CDR2 are MNHEY and SVGAGI.

CDR3 DNA: TGTGCCAGCAGCCCAAGAACTAGCGGTGAGCAGTTCTTC. It yields the protein CASSPRTSGEQFF. The chain combines TRBV7-2 with TRBJ2-1; 8 nucleotides align to TRBD2. V lost 5 bases and J lost 9; bases outside the gene matches: 6. CDR3 size: 13 residues. Per the germline V gene, CDR1 is SGHTA and CDR2 is FQGNSA.

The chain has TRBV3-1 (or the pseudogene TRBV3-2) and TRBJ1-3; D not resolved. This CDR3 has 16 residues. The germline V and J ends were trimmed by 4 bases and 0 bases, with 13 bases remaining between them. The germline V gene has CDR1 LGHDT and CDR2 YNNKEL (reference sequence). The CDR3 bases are TGTGCCAGCAGCCTCTCCCGGGGTTTCTCTGGAAACACCATATATTTT. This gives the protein CASSLSRGFSGNTIYF.